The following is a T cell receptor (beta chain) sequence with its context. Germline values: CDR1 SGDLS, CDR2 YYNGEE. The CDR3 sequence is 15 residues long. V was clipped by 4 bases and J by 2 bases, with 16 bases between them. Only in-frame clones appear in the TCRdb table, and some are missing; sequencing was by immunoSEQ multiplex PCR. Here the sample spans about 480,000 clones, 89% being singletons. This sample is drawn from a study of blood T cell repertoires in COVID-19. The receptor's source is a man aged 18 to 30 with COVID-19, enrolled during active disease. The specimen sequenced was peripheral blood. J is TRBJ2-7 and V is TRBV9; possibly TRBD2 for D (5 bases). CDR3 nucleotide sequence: TGTGCCAGCAGCTCACGTGCCGGGGATACCTACGAGCAGTACTTC. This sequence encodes CASSSRAGDTYEQYF.